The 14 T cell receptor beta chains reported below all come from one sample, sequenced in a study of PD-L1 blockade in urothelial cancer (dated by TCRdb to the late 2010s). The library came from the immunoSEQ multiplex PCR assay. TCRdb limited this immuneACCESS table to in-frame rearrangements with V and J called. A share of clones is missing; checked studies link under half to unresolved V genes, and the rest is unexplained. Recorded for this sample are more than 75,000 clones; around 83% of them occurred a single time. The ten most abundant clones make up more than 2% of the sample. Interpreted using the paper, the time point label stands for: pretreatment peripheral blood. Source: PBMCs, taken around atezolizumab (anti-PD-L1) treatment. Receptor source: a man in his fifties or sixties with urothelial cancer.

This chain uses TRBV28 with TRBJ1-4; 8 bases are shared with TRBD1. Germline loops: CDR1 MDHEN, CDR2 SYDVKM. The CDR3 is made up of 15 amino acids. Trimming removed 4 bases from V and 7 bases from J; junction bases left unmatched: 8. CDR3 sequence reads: CASSSRTGLAEKLFF. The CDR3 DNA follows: TGTGCCAGCAGTTCCCGGACAGGGTTGGCTGAAAAACTGTTTTTT.

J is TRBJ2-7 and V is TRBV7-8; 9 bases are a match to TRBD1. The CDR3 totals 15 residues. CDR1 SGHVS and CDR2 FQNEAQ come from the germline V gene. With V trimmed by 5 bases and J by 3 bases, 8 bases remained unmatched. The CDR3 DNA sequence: TGTGCCAGCAGCCCATCGGACAGGGGCGGCTACGAGCAGTACTTC. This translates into CASSPSDRGGYEQYF.

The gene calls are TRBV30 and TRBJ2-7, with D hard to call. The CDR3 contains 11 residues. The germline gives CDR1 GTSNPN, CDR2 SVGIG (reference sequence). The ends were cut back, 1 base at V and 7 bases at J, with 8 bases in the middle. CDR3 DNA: TGTGCCTGGAGTGCCAGGTCGGAGCAGTACTTC. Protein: CAWSARSEQYF.

The CDR3 nucleotides are TGTGCCAGCATGGGTAATGGGGCTATCGACTACGAGCAGTACTTC. It yields the protein CASMGNGAIDYEQYF. The chain is built from TRBV6-1 and TRBJ2-7; TRBD1 is a possible D gene (5 bases). V lost 7 bases and J 3 bases, leaving 19 bases between the germline ends. There are 15 residues in the CDR3. Per germline, CDR1 MNHNS and CDR2 SASEGT.

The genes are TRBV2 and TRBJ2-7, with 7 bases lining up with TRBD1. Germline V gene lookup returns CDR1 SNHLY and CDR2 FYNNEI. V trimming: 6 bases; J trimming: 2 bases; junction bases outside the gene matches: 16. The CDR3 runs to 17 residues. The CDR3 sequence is CASSPYRDRVGAYEQYF. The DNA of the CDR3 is TGTGCCAGCAGCCCTTACCGAGACAGGGTTGGCGCCTACGAGCAGTACTTC.

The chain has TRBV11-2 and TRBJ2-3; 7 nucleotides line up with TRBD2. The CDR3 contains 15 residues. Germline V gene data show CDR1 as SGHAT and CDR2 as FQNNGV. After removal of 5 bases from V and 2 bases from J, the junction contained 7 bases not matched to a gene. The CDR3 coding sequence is TGTGCCAGCAGCCGAGGGACTATCCCCACAGATACGCAGTATTTT. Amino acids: CASSRGTIPTDTQYF.

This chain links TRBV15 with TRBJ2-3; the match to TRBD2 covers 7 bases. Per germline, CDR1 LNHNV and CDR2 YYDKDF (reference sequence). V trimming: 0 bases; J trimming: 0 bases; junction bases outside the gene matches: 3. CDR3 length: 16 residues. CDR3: CATSRDGGLSTDTQYF. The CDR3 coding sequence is TGTGCCACCAGCAGAGATGGGGGACTAAGCACAGATACGCAGTATTTT.

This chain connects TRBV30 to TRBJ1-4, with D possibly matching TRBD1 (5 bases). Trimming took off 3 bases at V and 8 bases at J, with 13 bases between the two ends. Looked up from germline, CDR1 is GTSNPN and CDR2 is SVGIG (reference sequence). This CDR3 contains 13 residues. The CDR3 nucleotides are TGTGCCTGGAGCGGGGGGTCATACGAAAAACTGTTTTTT. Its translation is CAWSGGSYEKLFF.

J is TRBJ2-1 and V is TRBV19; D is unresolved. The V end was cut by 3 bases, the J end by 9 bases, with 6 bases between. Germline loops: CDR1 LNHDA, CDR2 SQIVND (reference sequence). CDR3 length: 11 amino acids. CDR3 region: CASSIIGEQFF. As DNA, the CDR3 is TGTGCCAGTAGTATTATCGGTGAGCAGTTCTTC.

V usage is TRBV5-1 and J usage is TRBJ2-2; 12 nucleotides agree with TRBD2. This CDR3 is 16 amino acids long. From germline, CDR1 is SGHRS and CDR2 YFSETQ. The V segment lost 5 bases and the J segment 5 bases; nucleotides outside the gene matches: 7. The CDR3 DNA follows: TGCGCCAGCAGTAATGCCGGGACTAGCGGGACCGGGGAGCTGTTTTTT. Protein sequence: CASSNAGTSGTGELFF.

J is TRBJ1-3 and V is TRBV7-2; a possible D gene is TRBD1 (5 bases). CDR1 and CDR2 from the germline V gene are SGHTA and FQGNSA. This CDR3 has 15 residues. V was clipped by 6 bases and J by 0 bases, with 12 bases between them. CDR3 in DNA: TGTGCCAGCAGTAGAGGACATCCCTCTGGAAACACCATATATTTT. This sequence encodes CASSRGHPSGNTIYF.

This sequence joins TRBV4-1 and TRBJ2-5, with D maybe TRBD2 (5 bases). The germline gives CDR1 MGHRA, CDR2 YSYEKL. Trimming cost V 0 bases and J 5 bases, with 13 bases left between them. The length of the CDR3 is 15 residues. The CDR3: CASSQDLGRAETQYF. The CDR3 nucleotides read TGCGCCAGCAGCCAAGATTTAGGGCGGGCGGAGACCCAGTACTTC.

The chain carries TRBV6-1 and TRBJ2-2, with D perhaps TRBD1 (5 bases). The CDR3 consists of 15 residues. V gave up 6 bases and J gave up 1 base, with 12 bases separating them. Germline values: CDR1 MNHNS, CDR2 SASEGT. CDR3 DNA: TGTGCCAGCAGGGCGACTCAGGGGAACACCGGGGAGCTGTTTTTT. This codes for CASRATQGNTGELFF.

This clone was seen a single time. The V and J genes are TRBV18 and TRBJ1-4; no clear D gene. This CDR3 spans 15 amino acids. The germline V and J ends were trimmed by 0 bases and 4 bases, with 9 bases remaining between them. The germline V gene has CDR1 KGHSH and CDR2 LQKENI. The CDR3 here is CASSPPSEDNEKLFF. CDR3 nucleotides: TGTGCCAGCTCACCACCGTCAGAGGATAATGAAAAACTGTTTTTT. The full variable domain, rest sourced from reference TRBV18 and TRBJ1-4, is NAGVMQNPRHLVRRRGQEARLRCSPMKGHSHVYWYRQLPEEGLKFMVYLQKENIIDESGMPKERFSAEFPKEGPSILRIQQVVRGDSAAYFCASSPPSEDNEKLFFGSGTQLSVL.